This T cell receptor beta chain stems from a study of blood T cell repertoires in COVID-19. The assay was immunoSEQ multiplex PCR, and TCRdb's table has in-frame clones only and misses some. Counted here are roughly 290,000 clones, more than 80% occurring once; the ten biggest clones make up roughly 7%. The CDR3 extends over 15 amino acids. Germline lookup yields CDR1 ENHRY and CDR2 SYGVKD. V shed 4 bases, J shed 1 base, and the junction held 4 bases outside the gene matches. The sequenced material came from peripheral blood. This chain connects TRBV10-3 to TRBJ2-3; TRBD2 matches at 8 bases. The sequence derives from a woman in her twenties or thirties with COVID-19, enrolled during active disease. CDR3 amino acids: CAISAPGGGTDTQYF. CDR3 in DNA: TGTGCCATCAGTGCACCCGGGGGGGGCACAGATACGCAGTATTTT.